This T cell receptor (beta chain) was profiled in a study of radiotherapy plus CTLA-4 blockade in lung cancer listed by TCRdb under 2018. With respect to the entire study: Among the enrolled patients, roughly 17% had an objective response, and about 29% reached disease control.

For this clone: Its antigen remains unidentified. The sample holds no much larger clone one base away, and base qualities are not on file.

The method behind the library was the immunoSEQ multiplex PCR assay. Not all clones reach the TCRdb copy of this immuneACCESS table, which keeps in-frame sequences only. Checked studies attribute under half of the gap to unresolved V genes and leave the rest unexplained. The sample profile shows fewer than 50,000 clones; around 86% of them were found once. Roughly 23% of the sample is held by the ten biggest clonotypes. From V the trimming removes 6 bases and from J it removes 7 bases, while the gene matches leave 1 base of the junction unaccounted for. The CDR3 holds 13 amino acids from the cysteine to the phenylalanine. Of the read, only the CDR3 DNA is kept; its 39 bases are in frame from base 1. From the germline V gene, CDR1 is SNHLY and CDR2 is FYNNEI. What the study reported, not specific to this receptor: Increased serum interferon-beta after radiation, together with early dynamic changes in blood T cell clones, were reported to be the strongest predictors of response. After treatment with radiotherapy and ipilimumab, TCR clones that came from tumors expanded in the peripheral blood.

The study tested focal radiation therapy combined with CTLA-4 blockade (ipilimumab) in patients with chemo-refractory metastatic non-small-cell lung cancer. Sequenced material: peripheral blood, taken from a patient treated with radiotherapy plus ipilimumab. The receptor was derived from a human donor with non-small cell lung cancer whose response to radiotherapy plus ipilimumab could not be evaluated. The sequence links TRBV2 to TRBJ2-1, and 12 junctional nucleotides match TRBD2. The DNA sequence is TGTGCCAGCAGGGGGACTAGCGGGAATGAGCAGTTCTTC. Its protein is CASRGTSGNEQFF. This CDR3, with the reference TRBV2 and TRBJ2-1 proteins standing in past its ends, gives the full variable domain EPEVTQTPSHQVTQMGQEVILRCVPISNHLYFYWYRQILGQKVEFLVSFYNNEISEKSEIFDDQFSVERPDGSNFTLKIRSTKLEDSAMYFCASRGTSGNEQFFGPGTRLTVL.